The 21 T cell receptor beta chains presented below share a single source sample, sequenced in a study of CD8+ T cells in alopecia areata. Treatment noted: oral pan-JAK inhibitor, 5-10 mg twice daily. Sequencing templates came from extracted RNA that was reverse transcribed into cDNA. Libraries were prepared by immunoSEQ multiplex PCR; TCRdb keeps only in-frame clonotypes and omits some of them. This table has about 200,000 clones, roughly two fifths appearing once. The material was CD4+ T cells sorted from blood, obtained around week 31, from a patient treated with tofacitinib. The receptor set was obtained from a human donor with alopecia areata.

The chain employs TRBV9 and TRBJ2-5; TRBD2 might be the D (7 bases). Germline values: CDR1 SGDLS, CDR2 YYNGEE. Trimming stripped 3 bases from V and 10 bases from J, with 22 bases between. The CDR3 runs 15 residues. CDR3 region: CASSGGLGGEMSQYF. The CDR3 DNA is TGTGCCAGCAGCGGCGGACTAGGGGGGGAGATGAGCCAGTACTTC.

This clone has just a few counts. The chain has TRBV7-9 and TRBJ1-3; no clear D gene. Trimming cost V 0 bases and J 2 bases, with 11 bases left between them. This CDR3 is built from 16 residues. Germline V CDR1 and CDR2: SEHNR, FQNEAQ (reference sequence). The CDR3 DNA follows: TGTGCCAGCAGCTTAGCTGGGAGAACCGCTGGAAACACCATATATTTT. Its translation: CASSLAGRTAGNTIYF.

This clone has a handful of counts. The V gene is TRBV18, the J gene TRBJ2-7; D remains unclear. The CDR3 totals 13 residues. Germline values: CDR1 KGHSH, CDR2 LQKENI. Trimming left V 6 bases short and J 4 bases short, with 13 bases between. The CDR3 coding sequence is TGTGCCAGCTCTTTATCCGACACGTACGAGCAGTACTTC. It yields the protein CASSLSDTYEQYF.

This sequence joins TRBV18 and TRBJ1-2; tentatively, D is TRBD1 (5 bases). Trimming left V 1 base short and J 6 bases short, with 9 bases between. The CDR3 spans 13 residues. Germline V gene sequence: CDR1 KGHSH, CDR2 LQKENI. Written as DNA, the CDR3 is TGTGCCAGCTCACCACGACAGTGGGATGGCTACACCTTC. Residues: CASSPRQWDGYTF.

Points on this clone: A clone one base away is much larger, so this may be a read error. The rearrangement joins TRBV9 to TRBJ2-5, with TRBD1 matching 7 bases. CDR1 is SGDLS, CDR2 YYNGEE, per germline. V gave up 4 bases and J gave up 0 bases; unmatched junction bases: 3. This CDR3 region has 14 residues. The CDR3 loop is CASSPGQYQETQYF. CDR3 nucleotides: TGTGCCAGCAGCCCGGGACAGTACCAAGAGACCCAGTACTTC.

The chain couples TRBV29-1 to TRBJ2-3; tentatively, D is TRBD2 (5 bases). Germline CDR1 reads SQVTM; CDR2 reads ANQGSEA. CDR3 size: 13 residues. V was cut by 4 bases and J by 2 bases, with 10 bases left in between. The CDR3 DNA follows: TGCAGCGTTGCGGGGATAGTCACAGATACGCAGTATTTT. Protein: CSVAGIVTDTQYF.

J is TRBJ1-1 and V is TRBV1; the DNA was not used to check the table's D call, TRBD1. TRBV1 is an annotated pseudogene. The CDR3 totals 20 residues. Written as DNA, the CDR3 is TGCACCAGCAGCCAAGATCAAGAGATTAAGGGACAATACAGGAGGACTGAAGCTTTCTTT. Translated, it gives CTSSQDQEIKGQYRRTEAFF.

This clone appeared a few times. The J gene is TRBJ1-2, the V gene TRBV29-1; 9 bases map to TRBD1. J lost 4 bases, V lost 4 bases, and 4 bases had no gene match. Germline values: CDR1 SQVTM, CDR2 ANQGSEA. The CDR3 has 13 residues. The CDR3 DNA reads as TGCAGCGTTGGCACGGGACAGGGCTATGGCTACACCTTC. It is translated as CSVGTGQGYGYTF.

This clone showed up just once. Written as DNA, the CDR3 is TGTGCCAGCAGCGTACTAGGGTCGGATAATTCACCCCTCCACTTT. This gives the protein CASSVLGSDNSPLHF. This chain links TRBV9 with TRBJ1-6; D gene uncertain. The CDR3 length is 15 residues. V was shortened by 1 base and J by 5 bases, with 10 bases between the two germline ends. Germline loops: CDR1 SGDLS, CDR2 YYNGEE.

The CDR3 protein is CSVETVSGANVLTF. The CDR3 nucleotides are TGCAGCGTTGAAACAGTGTCGGGGGCCAACGTCCTGACTTTC. This chain connects TRBV29-1 to TRBJ2-6, with D unclear. The V and J ends lost 2 bases and 4 bases respectively, with 9 bases between them. Germline-derived CDR1 and CDR2 are SQVTM and ANQGSEA. There are 14 residues in the CDR3.

This clone was detected only a few times. The chain couples TRBV6-6 to TRBJ1-2, with D perhaps matching TRBD1 (6 bases). The CDR3 has 15 residues. CDR1 is MNHNY and CDR2 is SVGAGI in the germline V gene (reference sequence). V dropped 6 bases and J dropped 2 bases, with 16 bases sitting between them. The CDR3 sequence is CASSPREGGNYGYTF. DNA for the CDR3: TGTGCCAGCAGCCCCCGAGAGGGGGGGAACTATGGCTACACCTTC.

There are a few counts of this clone. The chain joins TRBV30 to TRBJ1-5, with 7 bases fitting TRBD1. Trimming removed 4 bases from V and 4 bases from J; junction bases left unmatched: 10. Germline V gene sequence: CDR1 GTSNPN, CDR2 SVGIG (reference sequence). The CDR3 loop spans 15 amino acids. The CDR3 spells CAWNAAGGKNQPQHF. The CDR3 DNA follows: TGTGCCTGGAATGCTGCAGGGGGGAAAAATCAGCCCCAGCATTTT.

This chain joins TRBV18 and TRBJ2-5; 7 bases are a match to TRBD1. V was clipped by 6 bases and J by 2 bases; unmatched bases: 9. The V gene's germline CDR1 is KGHSH and CDR2 LQKENI. The CDR3 contains 15 residues. The CDR3 DNA reads as TGTGCCAGCTCTCTACGACCGGGACAGCAAGAGACCCAGTACTTC. This encodes CASSLRPGQQETQYF.

This clone has a handful of counts. V gene TRBV6-5 combines with J gene TRBJ2-2; D is uncertain. The CDR3 has 15 residues. V lost 5 bases, J lost 3 bases, and 13 bases lay in between. Germline lookup yields CDR1 MNHEY and CDR2 SVGAGI. The CDR3 DNA reads TGTGCCAGCAGTCCGGGTCGACAATACACCGGGGAGCTGTTTTTT. This sequence encodes CASSPGRQYTGELFF.

CDR3 DNA sequence: TGTGCCTGGAGCTCGGGGGGGGCTAGGGAAGCTTTCTTT. Amino acid sequence: CAWSSGGAREAFF. This rearrangement joins TRBV30 to TRBJ1-1, with D possibly matching TRBD1 (6 bases). Per germline, CDR1 GTSNPN and CDR2 SVGIG (reference sequence). The CDR3 loop spans 13 amino acids. The germline V and J ends were trimmed by 3 bases and 8 bases, with 16 bases remaining between them.

This chain joins TRBV23-1 and TRBJ2-7, with D perhaps assigned TRBD1 or TRBD2 (5 bases each). TRBV23-1 is sorted into the ORF group, with uncertain function. V lost 4 bases and J lost 2, with 12 bases in between. The length of the CDR3 is 14 residues. DNA for the CDR3: TGCGCCAGCAGTCCAGGGAGAGAAGCCTACGAGCAGTACTTC. This encodes CASSPGREAYEQYF.

This clone was counted between two and nine times. V is TRBV27 and J is TRBJ1-2; D not resolved. The CDR3 loop spans 14 amino acids. V was cut by 2 bases and J by 4 bases, with 11 bases left in between. Germline V gene data show CDR1 as MNHEY and CDR2 as SMNVEV (reference sequence). CDR3 amino acids: CASSLNIVGYGYTF. In DNA form, the CDR3 reads TGTGCCAGCAGTTTAAACATCGTCGGCTATGGCTACACCTTC.

The chain joins TRBV11-1 to TRBJ2-6, with D tentatively TRBD1 or TRBD2 (5 bases each). The ends were cut back, 5 bases at V and 12 bases at J, with 14 bases in the middle. The V gene's germline CDR1 is SGHAT and CDR2 FQDESV (reference sequence). There are 13 residues in the CDR3. CDR3 nucleotides: TGTGCCAGCAGCAAGGACTCGAGGGGCGTCCTGACTTTC. Translating gives CASSKDSRGVLTF.

CDR3 bases: TGCGCCAGCAGCTTGGGCGGAGTGTACCAAGAGACCCAGTACTTC. Translating gives CASSLGGVYQETQYF. The V and J genes are TRBV5-1 and TRBJ2-5; the D is unclear. CDR1 SGHRS and CDR2 YFSETQ come from the germline V gene. The germline V and J ends were trimmed by 0 bases and 0 bases, with 9 bases remaining between them. The CDR3 totals 15 residues.

This rearrangement joins TRBV25-1 to TRBJ2-2; 7 nucleotides agree with TRBD1. The CDR3 length is 14 residues. Germline V CDR1 and CDR2: MGHDK, SYGVNS. With 6 bases clipped from V and 7 bases from J, the junction kept 8 bases outside the gene matches. The CDR3 DNA reads as TGTGCCAGCAGATCAGGGGGTTCGGGCGGGGAGCTGTTTTTT. Amino acid sequence: CASRSGGSGGELFF.

The genes are TRBV6-1 and TRBJ1-2; a weak D match, TRBD1 (5 bases). The V and J ends lost 5 bases and 2 bases respectively, with 12 bases between them. The CDR3 covers 14 residues. CDR1 is MNHNS, CDR2 SASEGT, per germline. The CDR3 protein is CASSTLGGNYGYTF. The DNA for the CDR3 is TGTGCCAGCAGTACCTTGGGGGGAAACTATGGCTACACCTTC.